The sequence of this T cell receptor beta chain was determined in a study of blood T cells in healthy people across ages. Study observations and caveats: Researchers said unsorted PBMCs prevented a conclusive naive versus antigen-experienced comparison.

The sample holds a few counts of this clonotype. Its specificity is not known. At one end, the junction sequence differs from germline, possibly due to a read error. Isolation yielded PBMCs, at least 7 million per sample, in every case. Per sample, at least 5 micrograms of total RNA were extracted. Looked up from germline, CDR1 is SSHAT and CDR2 is FNYEAQ (reference sequence). This CDR3 is 14 amino acids long. Primers used in a second PCR of about 6 to 11 cycles were a sample-barcoded 5' primer and a J-beta primer mix. TCRdb fed the 5' RACE reads into MiXCR, producing one record per CDR3 protein. The table has approximately 780,000 distinct CDR3 sequences, 20% to 30% seen once. Another study also made use of these data, one on T cells of mothers and their children.

The chain employs TRBV7-7 and TRBJ2-5; D is possibly TRBD1 or TRBD2 (5 bases each). Input material: blood. The receptor's source is a boy aged 10-17 years in good health. CDR3 sequence: CASSIDSGHGTQYF. The DNA for the CDR3 is TGTGCTAGCAGCATCGACAGCGGACACGGTACCCAGTACTTC. Together with reference TRBV7-7 and TRBJ2-5, the CDR3 gives the full variable domain: GAGVSQSPRYKVTKRGQDVTLRCDPISSHATLYWYQQALGQGPEFLTYFNYEAQPDKSGLPSDRFSAERPEGSISTLTIQRTEQRDSAMYRCASSIDSGHGTQYFGPGTRLLVL.